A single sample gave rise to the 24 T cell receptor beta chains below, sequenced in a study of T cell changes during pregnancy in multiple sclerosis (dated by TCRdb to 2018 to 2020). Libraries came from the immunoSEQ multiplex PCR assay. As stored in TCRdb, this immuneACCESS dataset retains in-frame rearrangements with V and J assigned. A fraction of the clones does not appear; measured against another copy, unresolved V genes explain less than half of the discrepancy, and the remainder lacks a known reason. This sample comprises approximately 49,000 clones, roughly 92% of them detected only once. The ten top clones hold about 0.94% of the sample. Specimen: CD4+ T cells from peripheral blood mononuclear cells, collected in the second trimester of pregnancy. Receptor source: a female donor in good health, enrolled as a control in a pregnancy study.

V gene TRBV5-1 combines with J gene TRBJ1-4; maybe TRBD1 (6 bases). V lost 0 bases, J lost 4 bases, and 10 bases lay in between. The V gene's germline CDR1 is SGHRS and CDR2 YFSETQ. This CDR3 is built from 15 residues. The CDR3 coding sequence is TGCGCCAGCAGCTTGGGGACAGTGAGTAATGAAAAACTGTTTTTT. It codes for CASSLGTVSNEKLFF. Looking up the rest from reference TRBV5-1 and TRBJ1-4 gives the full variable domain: KAGVTQTPRYLIKTRGQQVTLSCSPISGHRSVSWYQQTPGQGLQFLFEYFSETQRNKGNFPGRFSGRQFSNSRSEMNVSTLELGDSALYLCASSLGTVSNEKLFFGSGTQLSVL.

CDR3 bases: TGTGCCAGCAGTTCGACAGGCAGGGATGGAAACACCATATATTTT. As protein: CASSSTGRDGNTIYF. The chain couples TRBV6-5 to TRBJ1-3, with D perhaps matching TRBD1 (6 bases). The CDR3 is 15 residues long. The germline V gene encodes CDR1 MNHEY and CDR2 SVGAGI. Trimming removed 4 bases from V and 3 bases from J, with 13 bases in between.

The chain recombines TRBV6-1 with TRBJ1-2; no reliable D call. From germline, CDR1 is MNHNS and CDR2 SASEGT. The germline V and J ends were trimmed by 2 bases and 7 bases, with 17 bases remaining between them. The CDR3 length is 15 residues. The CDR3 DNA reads TGTGCCAGCAGTGAAATGGGTGCAGGCCGCGCTGGCTACACCTTC. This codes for CASSEMGAGRAGYTF.

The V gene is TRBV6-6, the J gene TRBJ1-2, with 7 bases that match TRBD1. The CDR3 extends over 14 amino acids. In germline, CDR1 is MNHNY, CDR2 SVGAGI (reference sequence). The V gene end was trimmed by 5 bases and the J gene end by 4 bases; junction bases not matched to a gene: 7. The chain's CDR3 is CASSTPTGTYGYTF. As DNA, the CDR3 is TGTGCCAGCAGTACGCCGACAGGGACCTATGGCTACACCTTC.

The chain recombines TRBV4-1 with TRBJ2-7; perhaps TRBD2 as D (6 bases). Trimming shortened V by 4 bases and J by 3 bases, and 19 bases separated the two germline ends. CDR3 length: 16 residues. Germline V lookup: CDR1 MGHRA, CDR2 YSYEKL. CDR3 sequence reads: CASSPLAGLRDYEQYF. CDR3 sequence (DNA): TGCGCCAGCAGCCCCCTGGCGGGACTGAGAGACTACGAGCAGTACTTC.

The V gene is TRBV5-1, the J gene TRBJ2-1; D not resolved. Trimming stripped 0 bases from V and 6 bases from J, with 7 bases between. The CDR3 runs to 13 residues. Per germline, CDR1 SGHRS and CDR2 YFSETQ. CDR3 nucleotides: TGCGCCAGCAGCTTGGCCCTCGGCAATGAGCAGTTCTTC. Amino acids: CASSLALGNEQFF.

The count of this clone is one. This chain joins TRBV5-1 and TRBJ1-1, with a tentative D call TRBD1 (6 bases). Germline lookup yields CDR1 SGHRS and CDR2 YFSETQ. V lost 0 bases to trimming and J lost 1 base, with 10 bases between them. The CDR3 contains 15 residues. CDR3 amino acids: CASSLVEGGNTEAFF. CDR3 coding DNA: TGCGCCAGCAGCTTGGTGGAAGGGGGGAACACTGAAGCTTTCTTT.

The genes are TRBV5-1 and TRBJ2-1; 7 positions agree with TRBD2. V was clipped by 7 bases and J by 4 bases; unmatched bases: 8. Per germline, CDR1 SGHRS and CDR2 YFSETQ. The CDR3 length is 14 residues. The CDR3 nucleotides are TGCGCCAGCGCGGCTCGGGGGGAATACAATGAGCAGTTCTTC. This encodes CASAARGEYNEQFF.

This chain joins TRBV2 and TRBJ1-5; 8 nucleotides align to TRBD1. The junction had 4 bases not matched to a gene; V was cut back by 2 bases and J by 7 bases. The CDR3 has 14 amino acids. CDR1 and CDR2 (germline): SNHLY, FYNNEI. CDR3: CASSEQGARQPQHF. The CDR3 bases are TGTGCCAGCAGTGAACAGGGGGCACGACAGCCCCAGCATTTT.

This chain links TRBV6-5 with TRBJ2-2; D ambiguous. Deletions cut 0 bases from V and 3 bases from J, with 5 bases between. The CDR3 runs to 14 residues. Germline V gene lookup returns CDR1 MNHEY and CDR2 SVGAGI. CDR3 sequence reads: CASSYSSHTGELFF. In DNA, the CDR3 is TGTGCCAGCAGTTACTCGAGCCACACCGGGGAGCTGTTTTTT.

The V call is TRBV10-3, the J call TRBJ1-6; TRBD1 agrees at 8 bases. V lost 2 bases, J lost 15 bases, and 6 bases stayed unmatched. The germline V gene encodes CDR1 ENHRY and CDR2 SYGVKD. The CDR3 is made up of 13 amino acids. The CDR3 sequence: CAISEMTGEHLHF. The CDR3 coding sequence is TGTGCCATCAGTGAGATGACAGGGGAACACCTCCACTTT.

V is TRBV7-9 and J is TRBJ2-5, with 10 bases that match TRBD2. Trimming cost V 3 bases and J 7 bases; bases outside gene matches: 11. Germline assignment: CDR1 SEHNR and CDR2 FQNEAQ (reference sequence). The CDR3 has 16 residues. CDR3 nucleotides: TGTGCCAGCAGCTTGGAGGGACTAGCGACCGGGTGGACCCAGTACTTC. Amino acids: CASSLEGLATGWTQYF.

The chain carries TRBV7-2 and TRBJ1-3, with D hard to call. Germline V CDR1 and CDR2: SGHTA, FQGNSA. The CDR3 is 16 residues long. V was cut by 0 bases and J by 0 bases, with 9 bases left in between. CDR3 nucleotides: TGTGCCAGCAGCTTAGCTGGCACCAACTCTGGAAACACCATATATTTT. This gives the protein CASSLAGTNSGNTIYF.

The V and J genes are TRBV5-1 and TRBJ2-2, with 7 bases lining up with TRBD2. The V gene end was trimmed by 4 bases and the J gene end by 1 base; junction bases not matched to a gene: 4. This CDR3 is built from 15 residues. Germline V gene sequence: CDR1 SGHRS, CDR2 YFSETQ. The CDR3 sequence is CASSLRTRNTGELFF. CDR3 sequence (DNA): TGCGCCAGCAGCCTCAGGACTAGGAACACCGGGGAGCTGTTTTTT.

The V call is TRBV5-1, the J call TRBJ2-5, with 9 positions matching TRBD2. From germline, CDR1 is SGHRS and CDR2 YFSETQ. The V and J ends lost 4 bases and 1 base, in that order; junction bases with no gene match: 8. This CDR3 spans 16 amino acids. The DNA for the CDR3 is TGCGCCAGCAGCCCCGGGGTAGCGGGAGTCCAAGAGACCCAGTACTTC. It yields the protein CASSPGVAGVQETQYF. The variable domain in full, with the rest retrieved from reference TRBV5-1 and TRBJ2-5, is KAGVTQTPRYLIKTRGQQVTLSCSPISGHRSVSWYQQTPGQGLQFLFEYFSETQRNKGNFPGRFSGRQFSNSRSEMNVSTLELGDSALYLCASSPGVAGVQETQYFGPGTRLLVL.

The CDR3 loop reads CASSLYRDIHTEAFF. The DNA of the CDR3 is TGTGCCAGCAGCTTGTATCGGGACATCCACACTGAAGCTTTCTTT. The rearrangement joins TRBV7-9 to TRBJ1-1; tentative D call: TRBD1 (6 bases). V was cut by 3 bases and J by 3 bases, with 14 bases left in between. The CDR3 length is 15 residues. Germline-derived CDR1 and CDR2 are SEHNR and FQNEAQ (reference sequence).

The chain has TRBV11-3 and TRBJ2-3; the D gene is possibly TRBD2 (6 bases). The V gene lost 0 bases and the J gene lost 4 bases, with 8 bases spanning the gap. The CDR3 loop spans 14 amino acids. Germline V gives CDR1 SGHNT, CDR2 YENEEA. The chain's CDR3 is CASSLDRGSDTQYF. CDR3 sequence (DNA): TGTGCCAGCAGCTTAGATCGGGGGTCAGATACGCAGTATTTT.

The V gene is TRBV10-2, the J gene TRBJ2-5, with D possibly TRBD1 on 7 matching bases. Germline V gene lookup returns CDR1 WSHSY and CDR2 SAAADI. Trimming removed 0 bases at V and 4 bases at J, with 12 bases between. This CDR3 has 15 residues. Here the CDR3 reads CASSESEGAVETQYF. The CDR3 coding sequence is TGCGCCAGCAGTGAGTCGGAGGGGGCCGTAGAGACCCAGTACTTC.

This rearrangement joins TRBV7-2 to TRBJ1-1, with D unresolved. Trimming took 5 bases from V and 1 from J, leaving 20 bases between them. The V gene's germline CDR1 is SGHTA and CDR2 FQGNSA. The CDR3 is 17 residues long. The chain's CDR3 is CASSHRDQAWRNTEAFF. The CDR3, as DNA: TGTGCCAGCAGCCACCGGGATCAGGCTTGGAGGAACACTGAAGCTTTCTTT. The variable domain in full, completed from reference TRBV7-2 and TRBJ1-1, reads GAGVSQSPSNKVTEKGKDVELRCDPISGHTALYWYRQSLGQGLEFLIYFQGNSAPDKSGLPSDRFSAERTGGSVSTLTIQRTQQEDSAVYLCASSHRDQAWRNTEAFFGQGTRLTVV.

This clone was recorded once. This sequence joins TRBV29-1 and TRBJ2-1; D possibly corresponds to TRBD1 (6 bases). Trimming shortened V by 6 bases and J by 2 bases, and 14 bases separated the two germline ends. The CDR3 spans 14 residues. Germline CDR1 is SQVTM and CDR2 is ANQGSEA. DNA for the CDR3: TGCAGCGTAGGACAGTTGTCCCCCTACAATGAGCAGTTCTTC. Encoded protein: CSVGQLSPYNEQFF.

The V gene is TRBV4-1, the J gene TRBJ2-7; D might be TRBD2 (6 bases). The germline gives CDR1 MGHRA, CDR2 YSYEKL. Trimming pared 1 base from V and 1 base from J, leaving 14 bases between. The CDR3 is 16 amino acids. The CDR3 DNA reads TGCGCCAGCAGCCAAGGAGTCGGGGACTTGTCCTACGAGCAGTACTTC. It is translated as CASSQGVGDLSYEQYF.

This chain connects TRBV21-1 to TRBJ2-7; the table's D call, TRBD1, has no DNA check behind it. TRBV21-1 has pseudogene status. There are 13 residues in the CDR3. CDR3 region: CASSNGNSYEQYF. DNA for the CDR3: TGTGCCAGCAGCAATGGCAACTCCTACGAGCAGTACTTC.

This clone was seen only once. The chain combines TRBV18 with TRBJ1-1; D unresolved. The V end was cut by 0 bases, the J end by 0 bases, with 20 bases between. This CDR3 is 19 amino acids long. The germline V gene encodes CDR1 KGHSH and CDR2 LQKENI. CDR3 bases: TGTGCCAGCTCACCACCAGGAGGACCCGGCGGGATGATGAACACTGAAGCTTTCTTT. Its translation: CASSPPGGPGGMMNTEAFF.

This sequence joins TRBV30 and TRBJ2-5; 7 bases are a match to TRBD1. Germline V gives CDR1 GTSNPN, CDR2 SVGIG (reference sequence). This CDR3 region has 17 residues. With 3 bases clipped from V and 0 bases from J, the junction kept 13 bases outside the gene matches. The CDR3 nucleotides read TGTGCCTGGAGCCTTTTCCGGGACAGTGAGTACCAAGAGACCCAGTACTTC. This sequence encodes CAWSLFRDSEYQETQYF.